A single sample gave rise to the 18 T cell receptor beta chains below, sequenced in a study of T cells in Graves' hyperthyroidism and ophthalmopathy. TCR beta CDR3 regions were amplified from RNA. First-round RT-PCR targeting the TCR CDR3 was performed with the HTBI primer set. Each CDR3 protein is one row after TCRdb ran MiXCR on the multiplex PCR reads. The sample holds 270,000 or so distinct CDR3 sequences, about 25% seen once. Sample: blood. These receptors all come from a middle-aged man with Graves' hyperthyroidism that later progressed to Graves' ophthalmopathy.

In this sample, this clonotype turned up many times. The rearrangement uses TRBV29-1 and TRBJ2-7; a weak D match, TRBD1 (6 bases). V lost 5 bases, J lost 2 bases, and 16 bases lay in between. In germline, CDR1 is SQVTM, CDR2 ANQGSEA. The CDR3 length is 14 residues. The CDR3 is CSVSKNRQAYEQYF. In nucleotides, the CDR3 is TGCAGCGTTTCCAAGAACCGACAGGCCTACGAGCAGTACTTC.

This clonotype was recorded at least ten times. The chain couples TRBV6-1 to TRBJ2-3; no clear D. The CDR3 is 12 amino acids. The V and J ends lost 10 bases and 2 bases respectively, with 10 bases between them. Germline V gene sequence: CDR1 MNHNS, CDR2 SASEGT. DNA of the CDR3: TGTGCCACACGACGGTTCACAGATACGCAGTATTTT. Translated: CATRRFTDTQYF.

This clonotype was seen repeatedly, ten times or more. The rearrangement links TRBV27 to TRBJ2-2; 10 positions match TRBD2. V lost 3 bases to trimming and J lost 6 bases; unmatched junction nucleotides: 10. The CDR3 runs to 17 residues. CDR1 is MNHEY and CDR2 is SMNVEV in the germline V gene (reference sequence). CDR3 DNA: TGTGCCAGCAGTTTTTTTACTAGCGGGAACCTTGCCGGGGAGCTGTTTTTT. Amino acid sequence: CASSFFTSGNLAGELFF.

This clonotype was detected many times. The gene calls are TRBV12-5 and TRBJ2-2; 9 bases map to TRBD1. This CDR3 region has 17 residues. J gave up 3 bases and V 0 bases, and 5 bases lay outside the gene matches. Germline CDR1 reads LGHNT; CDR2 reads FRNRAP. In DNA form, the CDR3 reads TGTGCTAGTGGTTTGGTACTTGACAGGGGGTACACCGGGGAGCTGTTTTTT. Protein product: CASGLVLDRGYTGELFF.

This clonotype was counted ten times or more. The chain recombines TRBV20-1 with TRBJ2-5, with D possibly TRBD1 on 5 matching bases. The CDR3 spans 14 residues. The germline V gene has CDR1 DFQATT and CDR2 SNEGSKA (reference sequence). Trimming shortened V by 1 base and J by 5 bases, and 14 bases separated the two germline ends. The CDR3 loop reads CSARGRVGWETQYF. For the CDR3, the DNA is TGCAGTGCTAGAGGCAGGGTGGGGTGGGAGACCCAGTACTTC.

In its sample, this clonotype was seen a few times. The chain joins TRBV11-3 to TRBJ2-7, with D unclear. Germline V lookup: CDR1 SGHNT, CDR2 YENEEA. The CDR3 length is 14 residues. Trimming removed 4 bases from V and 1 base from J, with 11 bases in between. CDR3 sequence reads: CASSSGTESYEQYF. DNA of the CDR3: TGTGCCAGCAGCTCCGGAACAGAGTCCTACGAGCAGTACTTC.

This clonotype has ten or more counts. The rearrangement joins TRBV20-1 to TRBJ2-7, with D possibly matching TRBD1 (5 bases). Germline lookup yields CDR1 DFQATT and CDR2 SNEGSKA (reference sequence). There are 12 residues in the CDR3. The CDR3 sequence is CSVAGAVGEQYF. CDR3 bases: TGCAGCGTCGCTGGGGCGGTAGGGGAGCAGTACTTC.

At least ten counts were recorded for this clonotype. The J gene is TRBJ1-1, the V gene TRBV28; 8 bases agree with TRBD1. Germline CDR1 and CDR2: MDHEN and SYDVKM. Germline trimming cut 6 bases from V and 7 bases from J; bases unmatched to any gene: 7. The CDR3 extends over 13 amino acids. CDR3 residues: CASRTRQGFEAFF. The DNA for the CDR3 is TGTGCCAGCAGGACCCGACAGGGGTTTGAAGCTTTCTTT. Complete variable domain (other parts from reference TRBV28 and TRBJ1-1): DVKVTQSSRYLVKRTGEKVFLECVQDMDHENMFWYRQDPGLGLRLIYFSYDVKMKEKGDIPEGYSVSREKKERFSLILESASTNQTSMYLCASRTRQGFEAFFGQGTRLTVV.

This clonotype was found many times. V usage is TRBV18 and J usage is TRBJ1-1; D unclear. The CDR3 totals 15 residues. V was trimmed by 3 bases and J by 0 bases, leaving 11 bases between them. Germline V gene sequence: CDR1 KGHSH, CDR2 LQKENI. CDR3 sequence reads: CASSPTLGVNTEAFF. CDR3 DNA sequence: TGTGCCAGCTCACCTACCCTTGGGGTGAACACTGAAGCTTTCTTT.

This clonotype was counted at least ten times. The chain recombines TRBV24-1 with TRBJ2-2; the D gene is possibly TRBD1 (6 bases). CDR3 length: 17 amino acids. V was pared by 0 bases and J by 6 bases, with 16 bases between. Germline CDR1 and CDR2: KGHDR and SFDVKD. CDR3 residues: CATSDLPPGVRSGELFF. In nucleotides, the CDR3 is TGTGCCACCAGTGATTTGCCTCCAGGGGTTCGGTCCGGGGAGCTGTTTTTT.

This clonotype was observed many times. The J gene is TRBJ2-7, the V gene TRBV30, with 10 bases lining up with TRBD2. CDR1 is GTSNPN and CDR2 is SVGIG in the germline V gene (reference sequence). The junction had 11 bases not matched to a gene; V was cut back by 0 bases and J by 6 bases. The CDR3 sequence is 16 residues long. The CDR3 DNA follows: TGTGCCTGGAGTGTACTCCCGGCTAGCGGGAGAGGCGAGCAGTACTTC. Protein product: CAWSVLPASGRGEQYF.

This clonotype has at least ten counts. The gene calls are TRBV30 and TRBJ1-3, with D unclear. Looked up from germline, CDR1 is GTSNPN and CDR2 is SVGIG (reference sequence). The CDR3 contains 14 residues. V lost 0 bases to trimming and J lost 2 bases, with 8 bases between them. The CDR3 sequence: CAWSVHTAGNTIYF. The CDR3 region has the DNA TGTGCCTGGAGTGTACACACAGCTGGAAACACCATATATTTT.

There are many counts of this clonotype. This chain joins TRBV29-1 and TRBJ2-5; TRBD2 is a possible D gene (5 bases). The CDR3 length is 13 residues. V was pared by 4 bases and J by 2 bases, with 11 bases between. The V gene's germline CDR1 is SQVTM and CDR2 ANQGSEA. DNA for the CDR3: TGCAGCGTTGTTGTCTGGGAGCAAGAGACCCAGTACTTC. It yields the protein CSVVVWEQETQYF.

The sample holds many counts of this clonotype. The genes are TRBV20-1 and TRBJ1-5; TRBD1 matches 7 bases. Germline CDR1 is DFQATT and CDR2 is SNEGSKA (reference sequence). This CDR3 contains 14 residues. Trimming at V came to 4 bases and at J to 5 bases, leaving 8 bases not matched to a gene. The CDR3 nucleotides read TGCAGTGCTAACGCCGGGACAGCCCATCAGCCCCAGCATTTT. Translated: CSANAGTAHQPQHF.

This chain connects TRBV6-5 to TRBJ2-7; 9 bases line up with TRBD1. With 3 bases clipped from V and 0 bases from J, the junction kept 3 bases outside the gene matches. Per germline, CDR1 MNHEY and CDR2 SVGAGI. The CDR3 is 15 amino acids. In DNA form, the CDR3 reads TGTGCCAGCAGTTATAAGGGACAGGGCTCCTACGAGCAGTACTTC. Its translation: CASSYKGQGSYEQYF.

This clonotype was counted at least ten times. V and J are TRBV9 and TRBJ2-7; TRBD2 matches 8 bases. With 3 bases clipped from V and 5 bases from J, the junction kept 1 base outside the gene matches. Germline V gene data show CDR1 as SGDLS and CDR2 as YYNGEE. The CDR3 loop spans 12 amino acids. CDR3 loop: CASSAAGDEQYF. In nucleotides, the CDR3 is TGTGCCAGCAGCGCAGCGGGAGACGAGCAGTACTTC.

DNA for the CDR3: TGTGCCAGCAGGTCCGGGACGACAGGGGCCACTGAAGCTTTCTTT. Translation: CASRSGTTGATEAFF. V gene TRBV12-3 or TRBV12-4 combines with J gene TRBJ1-1; 8 positions agree with TRBD1. There are 15 residues in the CDR3. V shed 6 bases and J 4 bases; nucleotides not matched to a gene: 10.

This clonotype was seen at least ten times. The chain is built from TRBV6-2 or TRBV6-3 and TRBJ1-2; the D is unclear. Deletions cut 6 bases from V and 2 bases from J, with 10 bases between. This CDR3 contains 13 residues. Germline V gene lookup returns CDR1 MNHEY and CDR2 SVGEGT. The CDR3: CASRPDGNYGYTF. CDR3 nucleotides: TGTGCCAGCAGACCGGACGGCAACTATGGCTACACCTTC.